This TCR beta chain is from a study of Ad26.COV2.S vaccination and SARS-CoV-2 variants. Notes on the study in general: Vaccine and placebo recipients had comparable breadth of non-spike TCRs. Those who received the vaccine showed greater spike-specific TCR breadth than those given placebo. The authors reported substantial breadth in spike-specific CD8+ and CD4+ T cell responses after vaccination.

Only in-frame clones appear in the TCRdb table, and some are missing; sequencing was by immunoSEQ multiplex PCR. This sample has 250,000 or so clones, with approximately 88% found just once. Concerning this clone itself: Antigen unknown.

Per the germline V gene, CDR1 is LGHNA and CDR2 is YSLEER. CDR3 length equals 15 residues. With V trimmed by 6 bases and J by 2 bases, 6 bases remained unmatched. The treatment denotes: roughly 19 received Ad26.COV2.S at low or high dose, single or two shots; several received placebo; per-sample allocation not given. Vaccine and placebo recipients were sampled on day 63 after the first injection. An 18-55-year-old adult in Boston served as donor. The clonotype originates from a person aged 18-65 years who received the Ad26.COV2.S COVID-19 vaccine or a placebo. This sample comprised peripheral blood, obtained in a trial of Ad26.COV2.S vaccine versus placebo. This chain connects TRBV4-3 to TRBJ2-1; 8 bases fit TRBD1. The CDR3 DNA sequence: TGCGCCAGCAGGAGGGACAGGTGGCCCTACAATGAGCAGTTCTTC. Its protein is CASRRDRWPYNEQFF.